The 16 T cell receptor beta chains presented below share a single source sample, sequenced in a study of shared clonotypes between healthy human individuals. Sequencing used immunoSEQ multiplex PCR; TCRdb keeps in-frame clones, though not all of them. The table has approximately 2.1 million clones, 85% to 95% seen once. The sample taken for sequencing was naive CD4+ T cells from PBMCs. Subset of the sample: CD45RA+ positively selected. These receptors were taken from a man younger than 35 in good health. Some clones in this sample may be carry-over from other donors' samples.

The CDR3 spells CAISGSGGSSYNEQFF. As DNA, the CDR3 is TGTGCCATCAGTGGGTCGGGCGGGAGCTCCTACAATGAGCAGTTCTTC. The V call is TRBV10-3, the J call TRBJ2-1; 7 bases fit TRBD2. The V and J ends lost 4 bases and 0 bases, in that order; junction bases with no gene match: 6. Germline V gene data show CDR1 as ENHRY and CDR2 as SYGVKD. The CDR3 consists of 16 residues.

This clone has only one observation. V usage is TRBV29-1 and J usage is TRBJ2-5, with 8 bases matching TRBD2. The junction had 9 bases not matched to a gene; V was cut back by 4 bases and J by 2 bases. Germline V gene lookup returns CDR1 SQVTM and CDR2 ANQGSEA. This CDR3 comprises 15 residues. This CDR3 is CSVGSSGRRQETQYF. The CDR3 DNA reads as TGCAGCGTTGGATCGAGCGGGAGAAGGCAAGAGACCCAGTACTTC.

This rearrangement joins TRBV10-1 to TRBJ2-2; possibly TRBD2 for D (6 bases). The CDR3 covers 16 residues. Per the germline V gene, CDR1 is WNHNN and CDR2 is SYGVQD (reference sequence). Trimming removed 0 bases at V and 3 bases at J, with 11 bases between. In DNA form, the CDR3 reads TGCGCCAGCAGTGAGTCCCGGGGGTTGCACACCGGGGAGCTGTTTTTT. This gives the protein CASSESRGLHTGELFF.

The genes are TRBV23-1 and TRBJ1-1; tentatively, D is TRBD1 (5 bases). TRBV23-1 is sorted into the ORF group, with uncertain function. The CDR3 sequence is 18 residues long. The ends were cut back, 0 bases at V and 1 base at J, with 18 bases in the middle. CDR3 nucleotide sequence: TGCGCCAGCAGTCAATCCCCCCCTACCGGGACCGGGAACACTGAAGCTTTCTTT. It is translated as CASSQSPPTGTGNTEAFF.

The CDR3 sequence: CASSPSGPTGGEQYF. As DNA, the CDR3 is TGTGCCAGCTCACCTTCCGGGCCAACGGGGGGGGAGCAGTACTTC. The chain carries TRBV18 and TRBJ2-7; 8 positions agree with TRBD2. The CDR3 totals 15 residues. V dropped 3 bases and J dropped 7; count of bases not matched to a gene: 11. Germline assignment: CDR1 KGHSH and CDR2 LQKENI.

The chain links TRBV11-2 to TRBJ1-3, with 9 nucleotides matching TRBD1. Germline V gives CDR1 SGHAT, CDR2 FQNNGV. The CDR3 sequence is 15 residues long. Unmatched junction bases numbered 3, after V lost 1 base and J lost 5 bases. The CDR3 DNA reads TGTGCCAGCAGCTTAGGGACAGGGGTTCGAAACACCATATATTTT. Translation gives CASSLGTGVRNTIYF.

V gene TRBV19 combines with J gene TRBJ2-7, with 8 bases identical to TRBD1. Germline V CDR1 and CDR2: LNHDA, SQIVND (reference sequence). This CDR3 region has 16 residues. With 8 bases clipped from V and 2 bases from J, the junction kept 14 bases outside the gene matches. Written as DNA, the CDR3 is TGTGCCAGTTGGTCAGAAATGGGACAGGAAACCTACGAGCAGTACTTC. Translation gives CASWSEMGQETYEQYF.

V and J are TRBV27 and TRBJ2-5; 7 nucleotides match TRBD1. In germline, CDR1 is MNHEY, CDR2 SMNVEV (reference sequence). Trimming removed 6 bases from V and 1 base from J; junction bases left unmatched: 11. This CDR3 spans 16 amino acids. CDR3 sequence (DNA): TGTGCCAGCAGATACGACAGGGAGAGGTTCCAAGAGACCCAGTACTTC. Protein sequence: CASRYDRERFQETQYF.

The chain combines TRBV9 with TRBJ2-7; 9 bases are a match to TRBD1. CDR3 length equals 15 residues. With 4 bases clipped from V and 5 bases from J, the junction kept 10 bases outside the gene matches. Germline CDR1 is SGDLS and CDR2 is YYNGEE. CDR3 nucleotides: TGTGCCAGCAGCTCGGGGACAGGGAGAAGGAACGAGCAGTACTTC. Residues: CASSSGTGRRNEQYF.

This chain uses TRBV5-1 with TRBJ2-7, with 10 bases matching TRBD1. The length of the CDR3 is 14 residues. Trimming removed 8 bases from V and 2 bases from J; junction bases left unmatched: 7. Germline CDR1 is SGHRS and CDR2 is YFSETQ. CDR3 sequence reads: CASQAGQGTYEQYF. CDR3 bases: TGCGCCAGTCAAGCGGGACAGGGGACCTACGAGCAGTACTTC.

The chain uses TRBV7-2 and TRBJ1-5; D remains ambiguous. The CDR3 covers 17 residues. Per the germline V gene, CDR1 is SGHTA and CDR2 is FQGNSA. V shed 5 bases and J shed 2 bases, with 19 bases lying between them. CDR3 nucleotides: TGTGCCAGCAGCACCCCGGGTGGGCCGGTTGGCAATCAGCCCCAGCATTTT. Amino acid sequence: CASSTPGGPVGNQPQHF.

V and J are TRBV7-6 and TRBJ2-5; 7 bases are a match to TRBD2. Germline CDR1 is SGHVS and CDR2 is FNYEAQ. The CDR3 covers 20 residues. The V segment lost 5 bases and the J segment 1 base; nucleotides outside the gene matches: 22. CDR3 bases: TGTGCCAGCAGCCACCAAATATCGTTGCTAGCGGCCTTCGGCCAAGAGACCCAGTACTTC. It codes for CASSHQISLLAAFGQETQYF.

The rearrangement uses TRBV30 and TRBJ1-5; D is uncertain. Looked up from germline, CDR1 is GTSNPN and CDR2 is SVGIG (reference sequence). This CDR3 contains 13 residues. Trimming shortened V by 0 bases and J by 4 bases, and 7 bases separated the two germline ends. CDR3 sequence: CAWSVAQNQPQHF. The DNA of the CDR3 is TGTGCCTGGAGTGTGGCACAGAATCAGCCCCAGCATTTT.

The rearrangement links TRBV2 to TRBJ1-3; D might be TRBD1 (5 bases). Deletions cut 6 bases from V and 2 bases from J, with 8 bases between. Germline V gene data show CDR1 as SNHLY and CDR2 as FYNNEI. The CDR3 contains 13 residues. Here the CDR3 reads CASSWGAGNTIYF. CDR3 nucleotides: TGTGCCAGCAGCTGGGGGGCTGGAAACACCATATATTTT.

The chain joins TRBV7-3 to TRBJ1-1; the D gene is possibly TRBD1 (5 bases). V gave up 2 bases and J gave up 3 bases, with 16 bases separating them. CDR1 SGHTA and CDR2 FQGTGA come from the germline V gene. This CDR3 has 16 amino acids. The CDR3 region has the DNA TGTGCCAGCAGCTTAGTTGCCGGCAGGGTGGACACTGAAGCTTTCTTT. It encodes CASSLVAGRVDTEAFF. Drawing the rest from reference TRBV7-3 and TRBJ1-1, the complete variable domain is GAGVSQTPSNKVTEKGKYVELRCDPISGHTALYWYRQSLGQGPEFLIYFQGTGAADDSGLPNDRFFAVRPEGSVSTLKIQRTERGDSAVYLCASSLVAGRVDTEAFFGQGTRLTVV.

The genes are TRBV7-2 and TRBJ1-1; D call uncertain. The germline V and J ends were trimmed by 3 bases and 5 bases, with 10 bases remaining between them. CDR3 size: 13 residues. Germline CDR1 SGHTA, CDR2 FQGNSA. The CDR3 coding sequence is TGTGCCAGCAGCTTCGGGGTGGGAACTGAAGCTTTCTTT. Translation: CASSFGVGTEAFF. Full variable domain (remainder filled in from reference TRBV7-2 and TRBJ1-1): GAGVSQSPSNKVTEKGKDVELRCDPISGHTALYWYRQSLGQGLEFLIYFQGNSAPDKSGLPSDRFSAERTGGSVSTLTIQRTQQEDSAVYLCASSFGVGTEAFFGQGTRLTVV.